The T cell receptor beta chain under discussion was sequenced for a study of blood T cell repertoires in COVID-19. In the study overall: Specimens from acute and convalescent COVID-19 originated in the United States, Italy and Spain.

The germline CDR1 and CDR2 sequences are MGHRA and YSYEKL. The CDR3 length is 17 residues. Deletions cut 0 bases from V and 3 bases from J, with 17 bases between. The protocol was immunoSEQ multiplex PCR, while the TCRdb copy is restricted to in-frame clones and leaves out a portion. In the table there are roughly 130,000 clones, 82% of which are singletons. Input material: peripheral blood. This TCR was sampled from a woman in her 70s with acute or convalescent COVID-19. The chain uses TRBV4-1 and TRBJ1-2; the D is unclear. CDR3 region: CASSQDPPRGWYYGYTF. DNA of the CDR3: TGCGCCAGCAGCCAAGATCCCCCCAGAGGGTGGTACTATGGCTACACCTTC.